This T cell receptor (beta chain) is drawn from a study of T-cell memory formation after mild COVID-19. With 7 bases removed from V and 2 bases from J, the gap between germline ends came to 11 bases. The CDR3 is 13 residues long. Germline V gene sequence: CDR1 MNHEY, CDR2 SVGEGT. This clonotype was observed a few times. Its specificity is unknown. Sample barcodes and UMIs were carried by the TCR alpha and TCR beta cDNA libraries that 5'RACE generated with constant-segment primers. TCRdb used MiXCR to reprocess the 5' RACE reads, holding one entry per CDR3 protein. Counted here are a few hundred thousand distinct CDR3 sequences, just under 20% occurring once; the ten biggest clones make up around 21%. Overall study findings and caveats: There was no confirmation that second-wave clones peaking on day 37 were SARS-CoV-2 specific. There was a balanced CD4/CD8 profile in clones contracting day 15 to 85, and later expanders leaned CD4+. Contracting CD4+ clones sat mainly in CM and EM; CD8+ in EMRA.

V usage is TRBV6-2 or TRBV6-3 and J usage is TRBJ1-2, with D unclear. The receptor's source is a man younger than 30 who had mild COVID-19 (a few samples of this study predate the infection). Cell type and time point are not known. Sequencing was done on a sample of PBMCs or a T cell subset sorted from them (not recorded which). CDR3 in DNA: TGTGCCAGCACCCCCGACGGGAACTATGGCTACACCTTC. This gives the protein CASTPDGNYGYTF.